The 32 T cell receptor beta chains listed next were all sequenced from one sample in a study of T cells in Graves' hyperthyroidism and ophthalmopathy. Amplified TCR beta CDR3 regions derived from RNA transcripts. The primer set for the first-round RT-PCR of the TCR CDR3 was HTBI. MiXCR was run by TCRdb on the multiplex PCR reads, yielding one entry per CDR3 protein. The sample lists roughly 740,000 distinct CDR3 sequences, about 16% seen once, with under 8.5% in the top ten. Sequencing was performed on blood. These receptors were obtained from a man between 18 and 29 years old with Graves' hyperthyroidism.

This clonotype was seen a handful of times. The genes are TRBV5-1 and TRBJ2-7, with 7 bases aligning to TRBD2. V dropped 0 bases and J dropped 5; count of bases not matched to a gene: 14. Germline V gives CDR1 SGHRS, CDR2 YFSETQ. The CDR3 extends over 17 amino acids. This CDR3 reads CASSLVLGLAGAHEQYF. DNA for the CDR3: TGCGCCAGCAGCTTGGTTCTCGGGTTGGCGGGAGCACACGAGCAGTACTTC.

The chain recombines TRBV19 with TRBJ2-7, with a weak D call TRBD1 (6 bases). Germline assignment: CDR1 LNHDA and CDR2 SQIVND (reference sequence). CDR3 length: 15 amino acids. V was pared by 10 bases and J by 0 bases, with 19 bases between. The CDR3 nucleotides are TGTGCCACCACGACGGGACAAGCTCCCTCCTACGAGCAGTACTTC. The encoded protein is CATTTGQAPSYEQYF.

The genes are TRBV4-1 and TRBJ1-1; D gene ambiguous. The CDR3 has 15 amino acids. V shed 3 bases and J shed 3 bases, with 14 bases lying between them. In germline, CDR1 is MGHRA, CDR2 YSYEKL. The CDR3 loop reads CASSHPTEGYTEAFF. DNA of the CDR3: TGCGCCAGCAGCCACCCTACGGAGGGATACACTGAAGCTTTCTTT.

This clonotype was counted many times. The chain recombines TRBV6-1 with TRBJ2-6; 9 nucleotides agree with TRBD1. V dropped 6 bases and J dropped 1; count of bases not matched to a gene: 1. The CDR3 length is 15 residues. Germline loops: CDR1 MNHNS, CDR2 SASEGT. The CDR3: CASRGTGSGANVLTF. The DNA for the CDR3 is TGTGCCAGCAGGGGGACAGGGTCTGGGGCCAACGTCCTGACTTTC.

This clonotype has ten or more counts. This chain links TRBV20-1 with TRBJ2-3; the D call may be TRBD1 or TRBD2 (6 bases each). Between the trimmed V and J ends, which lost 8 bases and 2 bases, there was a span of 11 bases. Germline lookup yields CDR1 DFQATT and CDR2 SNEGSKA (reference sequence). The CDR3 runs 12 residues. The CDR3 nucleotides read TGCAGTCTAGGGGGACTCACAGATACGCAGTATTTT. Translation gives CSLGGLTDTQYF.

This clonotype was found many times. This chain connects TRBV18 to TRBJ2-5; D is ambiguous. V shed 2 bases and J shed 8 bases, with 12 bases lying between them. This CDR3 has 13 amino acids. The germline CDR1 and CDR2 sequences are KGHSH and LQKENI. CDR3 nucleotides: TGTGCCAGCTCACCAGGCCAGGCCGGTACCCAGTACTTC. Encoded protein: CASSPGQAGTQYF.

The J gene is TRBJ1-2, the V gene TRBV24-1; no reliable D call. Trimming took 5 bases from V and 8 from J, leaving 14 bases between them. The CDR3 has 13 residues. Per germline, CDR1 KGHDR and CDR2 SFDVKD. The CDR3 here is CATSGRHAGGYTF. In nucleotides, the CDR3 is TGTGCCACCAGTGGTCGACATGCAGGAGGCTACACCTTC.

This clonotype was found many times. The chain carries TRBV2 and TRBJ1-1; D may be TRBD1 (6 bases). Trimming removed 4 bases from V and 2 bases from J, with 17 bases in between. The CDR3 loop spans 16 amino acids. Germline V gene sequence: CDR1 SNHLY, CDR2 FYNNEI. The CDR3 here is CASSGAGAGRNTEAFF. The DNA of the CDR3 is TGTGCCAGCAGTGGGGCAGGGGCGGGCCGCAACACTGAAGCTTTCTTT.

This clonotype was observed many times. The genes are TRBV12-3 or TRBV12-4 and TRBJ2-3; 15 bases agree with TRBD2. Trimming removed 6 bases from V and 8 bases from J; junction bases left unmatched: 3. There are 14 residues in the CDR3. This chain's CDR3 is CASRGTSGRSTQYF. The DNA for the CDR3 is TGTGCCAGCAGGGGGACTAGCGGGAGGTCTACGCAGTATTTT.

In the case of this clonotype: At one of its ends the junction is not consistent with the germline gene, which may arise from a read error. V is TRBV7-2 and J is TRBJ1-1, with 10 bases fitting TRBD1. The CDR3 sequence is 16 residues long. Germline CDR1 reads SGHTA; CDR2 reads FQGNSA. The CDR3 sequence: CASSLMGTGANTEAFF. The CDR3, as DNA: TGCGCCAGCAGCTTGATGGGGACAGGGGCGAACACTGAAGCTTTCTTT.

On this clonotype: This may arise from a read error, as a much more abundant clone is one base away. Likely a read error: the CDR3 ends without its conserved phenylalanine or tryptophan. The chain combines TRBV28 with TRBJ2-7; D uncertain. This CDR3 region has 13 residues. Between the trimmed V and J ends, which lost 6 bases and 3 bases, there was a span of 12 bases. Germline values: CDR1 MDHEN, CDR2 SYDVKM. CDR3 sequence (DNA): TGTGCCAGCAGCATCGGGCCGGGCTACGAGCAGTACCTC. Protein: CASSIGPGYEQYL.

Many counts were recorded for this clonotype. This sequence joins TRBV11-1 and TRBJ2-7; 8 bases fit TRBD1. The J segment lost 1 base and the V segment lost 3 bases, leaving 2 bases of the junction unmatched. Germline lookup yields CDR1 SGHAT and CDR2 FQDESV (reference sequence). This CDR3 is built from 14 residues. In nucleotides, the CDR3 is TGTGCCAGCAGCTTGCGGACAGGGTCCTACGAGCAGTACTTC. Its translation: CASSLRTGSYEQYF.

The table lists this clonotype with many counts. The chain employs TRBV2 and TRBJ2-7; the D is unclear. The CDR3 runs 12 residues. V was shortened by 6 bases and J by 8 bases, with 14 bases between the two germline ends. CDR1 is SNHLY, CDR2 FYNNEI, per germline. CDR3 protein: CASSTTGVQQYF. The DNA of the CDR3 is TGTGCCAGCAGCACTACTGGAGTTCAGCAGTACTTC.

In its sample, this clonotype was seen once. The V call is TRBV20-1, the J call TRBJ2-2; D not certain. Germline V lookup: CDR1 DFQATT, CDR2 SNEGSKA (reference sequence). This CDR3 spans 12 amino acids. Trimming pared 4 bases from V and 3 bases from J, leaving 6 bases between. CDR3 protein: CSANYDTGELFF. CDR3 DNA: TGCAGTGCTAACTACGACACCGGGGAGCTGTTTTTT.

There are a few counts of this clonotype. This chain joins TRBV10-3 and TRBJ2-7; D unclear. This CDR3 region has 13 residues. Germline loops: CDR1 ENHRY, CDR2 SYGVKD. Trimming pared 2 bases from V and 3 bases from J, leaving 8 bases between. DNA for the CDR3: TGTGCCATCAGTGAGCGGCAGTACTACGAGCAGTACTTC. Translated, it gives CAISERQYYEQYF.

This clonotype was counted ten times or more. V gene TRBV19 combines with J gene TRBJ2-3, with 12 bases fitting TRBD2. CDR1 LNHDA and CDR2 SQIVND come from the germline V gene (reference sequence). The trim removed 4 bases at V and 0 bases at J, leaving 2 bases unmatched. This CDR3 has 16 residues. In DNA, the CDR3 is TGTGCCAGTAGTACCGGACTAGCGGGAAGCACAGATACGCAGTATTTT. Encoded protein: CASSTGLAGSTDTQYF.

The chain uses TRBV28 and TRBJ1-6, with D hard to call. The germline V and J ends were trimmed by 7 bases and 0 bases, with 10 bases remaining between them. There are 15 residues in the CDR3. Germline CDR1 reads MDHEN; CDR2 reads SYDVKM. The CDR3 DNA reads as TGTGCCAGCACAACGCCGAGCTCCTATAATTCACCCCTCCACTTT. Translating gives CASTTPSSYNSPLHF.

This clonotype was recorded many times. CDR3: CASSDRAAEAFF. The CDR3 DNA is TGTGCCAGCAGTGACAGGGCCGCTGAAGCTTTCTTT. The chain couples TRBV2 to TRBJ1-1, with D perhaps matching TRBD1 (5 bases). The CDR3 runs 12 residues. CDR1 and CDR2 from the germline V gene are SNHLY and FYNNEI. Trimming took 3 bases from V and 6 from J, leaving 8 bases between them.

This clonotype was found many times. The chain links TRBV7-9 to TRBJ1-2; the D gene is possibly TRBD1 (6 bases). The CDR3 consists of 16 residues. Germline V gene data show CDR1 as SEHNR and CDR2 as FQNEAQ (reference sequence). With 0 bases removed from V and 2 bases from J, the gap between germline ends came to 13 bases. The CDR3 spells CASSLALAGANYGYTF. The CDR3 DNA reads TGTGCCAGCAGCTTAGCGCTGGCAGGGGCAAACTATGGCTACACCTTC.

The rearrangement joins TRBV5-5 to TRBJ2-2, with TRBD1 identical over 7 bases. The V segment lost 4 bases and the J segment 4 bases; nucleotides outside the gene matches: 7. CDR3 length: 15 amino acids. Germline assignment: CDR1 SGHKS and CDR2 YYEKEE (reference sequence). The DNA of the CDR3 is TGTGCCAGCAGCGGCGGACAGGTAGCCACCGGGGAGCTGTTTTTT. Translated: CASSGGQVATGELFF.

This clonotype has only a few counts. The V gene is TRBV18, the J gene TRBJ1-2; D remains unclear. The CDR3 spans 13 residues. Germline values: CDR1 KGHSH, CDR2 LQKENI. V shed 3 bases and J shed 8 bases, with 13 bases lying between them. This CDR3 reads CASSPWTESGYTF. DNA for the CDR3: TGTGCCAGCTCACCTTGGACGGAGTCGGGCTACACCTTC.

The rearrangement joins TRBV7-2 to TRBJ1-5; D not resolved. Germline CDR1 is SGHTA and CDR2 is FQGNSA. There are 13 residues in the CDR3. Between the trimmed V and J ends, which lost 6 bases and 0 bases, there was a span of 6 bases. As DNA, the CDR3 is TGTGCCAGCAGGCCGAATAGCAATCAGCCCCAGCATTTT. Its protein product is CASRPNSNQPQHF.

This clonotype was seen more than once but under ten times. The V gene is TRBV24-1, the J gene TRBJ2-7, with no clear D. This CDR3 is 11 amino acids long. Germline V gene data show CDR1 as KGHDR and CDR2 as SFDVKD. Trimming removed 7 bases from V and 2 bases from J, with 5 bases in between. The CDR3 is CATRETYEQYF. The CDR3 nucleotides read TGTGCCACCAGAGAGACCTACGAGCAGTACTTC.

This clonotype was picked up many times. This sequence joins TRBV7-9 and TRBJ2-1; no clear D. The ends were cut back, 6 bases at V and 6 bases at J, with 15 bases in the middle. CDR1 is SEHNR and CDR2 is FQNEAQ in the germline V gene (reference sequence). This CDR3 is built from 14 residues. CDR3 protein: CASRDSSAVNEQFF. In DNA, the CDR3 is TGTGCCAGCAGAGATTCGTCGGCGGTCAATGAGCAGTTCTTC.

The V and J genes are TRBV4-3 and TRBJ2-5; TRBD1 is a possible D gene (6 bases). The CDR3 has 15 residues. Germline CDR1 is LGHNA and CDR2 is YSLEER. Trimming removed 0 bases from V and 1 base from J, with 9 bases in between. For the CDR3, the DNA is TGCGCCAGCAGCCAAGATAAGGGGGTCCAAGAGACCCAGTACTTC. It encodes CASSQDKGVQETQYF.

This clonotype was detected only a few times. The rearrangement uses TRBV12-3 or TRBV12-4 and TRBJ2-3, with D uncertain. The V end lost 7 bases, the J end lost 6 bases, and 11 bases lay between the germline ends. The CDR3 sequence is 12 residues long. CDR3 in DNA: TGTGCCAGCATTCGGACGGCGGATACGCAGTATTTT. It translates to CASIRTADTQYF.

This clonotype was observed at least ten times. V gene TRBV20-1 combines with J gene TRBJ2-3, with no clear D. The CDR3 loop spans 12 amino acids. V was shortened by 2 bases and J by 2 bases, with 5 bases between the two germline ends. From germline, CDR1 is DFQATT and CDR2 SNEGSKA (reference sequence). CDR3 nucleotide sequence: TGCAGTGCTAGATCCCACACAGATACGCAGTATTTT. It is translated as CSARSHTDTQYF.

The sample holds a few counts of this clonotype. J is TRBJ2-1 and V is TRBV2; D perhaps matches TRBD2 (5 bases). The CDR3 contains 14 residues. Germline CDR1 SNHLY, CDR2 FYNNEI. Between the trimmed V and J ends, which lost 3 bases and 7 bases, there was a span of 13 bases. In nucleotides, the CDR3 is TGTGCCAGCAGTGACTGGAGGCGCGATAATGAGCAGTTCTTC. It translates to CASSDWRRDNEQFF.

The J gene is TRBJ2-5, the V gene TRBV7-9; D possibly uses TRBD1 or TRBD2 (5 bases each). The CDR3 runs 12 residues. V lost 10 bases and J 3 bases, leaving 12 bases between the germline ends. Germline V gene data show CDR1 as SEHNR and CDR2 as FQNEAQ (reference sequence). The DNA for the CDR3 is TGTGCCACTGAGGGGCAGGAAGAGACCCAGTACTTC. Translating it yields CATEGQEETQYF.

This clonotype was seen a handful of times. The chain combines TRBV15 with TRBJ2-1; TRBD1 or TRBD2 may be the D gene (5 bases each). V was clipped by 3 bases and J by 7 bases, with 16 bases between them. This CDR3 is 15 amino acids long. In germline, CDR1 is LNHNV, CDR2 YYDKDF (reference sequence). The CDR3 DNA sequence: TGTGCCACCAGCAGTGACGGGACGGCCGGAAATGAGCAGTTCTTC. It encodes CATSSDGTAGNEQFF.

This clonotype was detected once. A read error is possible here, since a much larger clone lies one base away. Because the CDR3 is missing its conserved closing phenylalanine or tryptophan, this is likely a read error. The rearrangement joins TRBV11-2 to TRBJ2-5; no firm D call. Trimming shortened V by 0 bases and J by 7 bases, and 9 bases separated the two germline ends. Germline loops: CDR1 SGHAT, CDR2 FQNNGV. This CDR3 spans 13 amino acids. The CDR3 DNA reads TGTGCCAGCAGCTTAGAACCCTTCGGGACCCAGTACCTC. It encodes CASSLEPFGTQYL.

There are a few counts of this clonotype. The chain joins TRBV6-1 to TRBJ1-2; no definite D call. The length of the CDR3 is 17 residues. With 3 bases removed from V and 4 bases from J, the gap between germline ends came to 21 bases. Germline-derived CDR1 and CDR2 are MNHNS and SASEGT. As DNA, the CDR3 is TGTGCCAGCAGTGACGGACGGCTGGGCCTGTTGATCTATGGCTACACCTTC. Translation gives CASSDGRLGLLIYGYTF.